Shown below are 27 T cell receptor beta chains from a single sample sequenced in a study of blood T cell repertoires in COVID-19. Data came from immunoSEQ multiplex PCR; TCRdb stores just in-frame clones and leaves some out. The table has 450,000 or so clones, around nine tenths seen once. Material for sequencing was peripheral blood. These receptors were taken from a woman in her thirties or forties with COVID-19, enrolled during active disease.

The table lists this clone with a count of one. This rearrangement joins TRBV10-3 to TRBJ1-4; 8 bases match TRBD1. CDR1 and CDR2 (germline): ENHRY, SYGVKD. V gave up 10 bases and J gave up 3 bases; unmatched junction bases: 10. The CDR3 sequence is 15 residues long. The CDR3 reads CATLGQGDANEKLFF. In DNA, the CDR3 is TGTGCCACCCTCGGACAGGGAGACGCTAATGAAAAACTGTTTTTT.

This chain connects TRBV5-1 to TRBJ2-1, with 7 bases matching TRBD2. In germline, CDR1 is SGHRS, CDR2 YFSETQ. The CDR3 is 15 residues long. V lost 2 bases, J lost 7 bases, and 9 bases stayed unmatched. The CDR3 sequence: CASSLVGGPGNEQFF. The DNA of the CDR3 is TGCGCCAGCAGCTTAGTGGGAGGGCCGGGGAATGAGCAGTTCTTC. Looking up the rest from reference TRBV5-1 and TRBJ2-1 gives the full variable domain: KAGVTQTPRYLIKTRGQQVTLSCSPISGHRSVSWYQQTPGQGLQFLFEYFSETQRNKGNFPGRFSGRQFSNSRSEMNVSTLELGDSALYLCASSLVGGPGNEQFFGPGTRLTVL.

The chain links TRBV19 to TRBJ1-2, with a possible D match to TRBD1 (5 bases). V was cut by 7 bases and J by 2 bases, with 17 bases left in between. The CDR3 is 15 residues long. CDR1 is LNHDA, CDR2 SQIVND, per germline (reference sequence). CDR3: CASTAFGAVNYGYTF. For the CDR3, the DNA is TGTGCCAGTACCGCATTTGGGGCAGTAAACTATGGCTACACCTTC. The full variable domain, with the rest looked up from reference TRBV19 and TRBJ1-2, is DGGITQSPKYLFRKEGQNVTLSCEQNLNHDAMYWYRQDPGQGLRLIYYSQIVNDFQKGDIAEGYSVSREKKESFPLTVTSAQKNPTAFYLCASTAFGAVNYGYTFGSGTRLTVV.

V usage is TRBV6-5 and J usage is TRBJ1-3; D remains ambiguous. V lost 6 bases, J lost 3 bases, and 12 bases lay in between. Germline CDR1 reads MNHEY; CDR2 reads SVGAGI. The CDR3 is 14 amino acids. The CDR3 coding sequence is TGTGCCAGCAGAGACCGCGGGTTTGGAAACACCATATATTTT. The encoded protein is CASRDRGFGNTIYF.

The J gene is TRBJ1-2, the V gene TRBV19; 8 positions match TRBD1. After removal of 3 bases from V and 4 bases from J, the junction contained 1 base not matched to a gene. Germline CDR1 reads LNHDA; CDR2 reads SQIVND (reference sequence). This CDR3 comprises 13 residues. The CDR3 reads CASSMQGAYGYTF. CDR3 nucleotide sequence: TGTGCCAGTAGTATGCAGGGGGCCTATGGCTACACCTTC.

The chain recombines TRBV30 with TRBJ2-7; D is possibly TRBD1 (6 bases). The CDR3 spans 12 residues. Germline V CDR1 and CDR2: GTSNPN, SVGIG (reference sequence). Trimming left V 7 bases short and J 6 bases short, with 16 bases between. CDR3 protein: CASQRGSGEQYF. In DNA, the CDR3 is TGTGCCTCCCAGAGGGGGAGCGGCGAGCAGTACTTC.

The chain is built from TRBV3-1 (or the pseudogene TRBV3-2) and TRBJ1-2, with 7 bases aligning to TRBD1. Trimming took 3 bases from V and 6 from J; bases not matched to a gene: 7. The CDR3 sequence is 14 residues long. Germline V lookup: CDR1 LGHDT, CDR2 YNNKEL (reference sequence). The CDR3, as DNA: TGTGCCAGCAGCCATCCCAGGGGGGTGAATGGCTACACCTTC. It is translated as CASSHPRGVNGYTF.

The J gene is TRBJ2-2, the V gene TRBV27; a possible D gene is TRBD2 (7 bases). The CDR3 runs 15 residues. Germline V gene lookup returns CDR1 MNHEY and CDR2 SMNVEV (reference sequence). V was trimmed by 3 bases and J by 4 bases, leaving 12 bases between them. The CDR3 sequence: CASSLGGGGTGELFF. The CDR3 DNA reads TGTGCCAGCAGTTTGGGGGGGGGCGGCACCGGGGAGCTGTTTTTT.

In DNA form, the CDR3 reads TGTGCCAGCAGTCCCAATCGAGACAGGGGGCATGGCTACACCTTC. This gives the protein CASSPNRDRGHGYTF. The chain couples TRBV28 to TRBJ1-2; 10 bases fit TRBD1. With 5 bases clipped from V and 6 bases from J, the junction kept 9 bases outside the gene matches. The CDR3 has 15 amino acids. In germline, CDR1 is MDHEN, CDR2 SYDVKM.

CDR3 sequence: CASSRSTNEKLFF. In DNA form, the CDR3 reads TGTGCCAGCAGCAGGAGTACTAATGAAAAACTGTTTTTT. This chain uses TRBV5-5 with TRBJ1-4; D not resolved. V was shortened by 4 bases and J by 2 bases, with 6 bases between the two germline ends. The CDR3 is 13 amino acids. Germline assignment: CDR1 SGHKS and CDR2 YYEKEE (reference sequence).

The chain joins TRBV24-1 to TRBJ2-7, with 8 bases aligning to TRBD2. The germline CDR1 and CDR2 sequences are KGHDR and SFDVKD. The CDR3 contains 18 residues. The V and J ends lost 3 bases and 5 bases, in that order; junction bases with no gene match: 17. CDR3 sequence (DNA): TGTGCCACCAGTGATCGGACGCGGAAGCGGGAGTCCCCCCACGAGCAGTACTTC. It translates to CATSDRTRKRESPHEQYF.

This chain uses TRBV6-2 or TRBV6-3 with TRBJ1-1, with TRBD1 matching over 11 bases. There are 14 residues in the CDR3. The V and J ends lost 6 bases and 10 bases, in that order; junction bases with no gene match: 10. Germline V lookup: CDR1 MNHEY, CDR2 SVGEGT. Written as DNA, the CDR3 is TGTGCCAGCAGCCGGGACAGGGGGGCATCAGGAGCTTTCTTT. It yields the protein CASSRDRGASGAFF.

V gene TRBV30 combines with J gene TRBJ1-5; a weak D match, TRBD1 (6 bases). Germline loops: CDR1 GTSNPN, CDR2 SVGIG (reference sequence). V was pared by 0 bases and J by 7 bases, with 16 bases between. The CDR3 loop spans 15 amino acids. CDR3 loop: CAWSVGGTMGQPQHF. CDR3 bases: TGTGCCTGGAGTGTAGGGGGGACTATGGGGCAGCCCCAGCATTTT.

The V gene is TRBV18, the J gene TRBJ1-5; 8 bases agree with TRBD1. Germline CDR1 is KGHSH and CDR2 is LQKENI. V gave up 3 bases and J gave up 5 bases; unmatched junction bases: 3. The CDR3 consists of 14 residues. The CDR3 is CASSPTGGYQPQHF. The CDR3 DNA reads as TGTGCCAGCTCACCCACAGGGGGGTATCAGCCCCAGCATTTT.

This rearrangement joins TRBV9 to TRBJ1-2; D might be TRBD1 (6 bases). V was shortened by 3 bases and J by 3 bases, with 18 bases between the two germline ends. The V gene's germline CDR1 is SGDLS and CDR2 YYNGEE. This CDR3 is 16 amino acids long. The CDR3 sequence is CASSGTLGAPDYGYTF. The CDR3 DNA follows: TGTGCCAGCAGCGGCACCCTGGGGGCGCCAGACTATGGCTACACCTTC. The variable domain in full, completed from reference TRBV9 and TRBJ1-2, reads DSGVTQTPKHLITATGQRVTLRCSPRSGDLSVYWYQQSLDQGLQFLIQYYNGEERAKGNILERFSAQQFPDLHSELNLSSLELGDSALYFCASSGTLGAPDYGYTFGSGTRLTVV.

This clone was found once. This chain's CDR3 is CASSLDVAQETQYF. CDR3 DNA sequence: TGTGCCAGCAGCTTGGATGTGGCCCAAGAGACCCAGTACTTC. The V and J genes are TRBV5-4 and TRBJ2-5; D gene ambiguous. Germline V lookup: CDR1 SGHNT, CDR2 YYREEE (reference sequence). The V gene lost 0 bases and the J gene lost 1 base, with 7 bases spanning the gap. This CDR3 comprises 14 residues.

This clone showed up just once. V and J are TRBV5-4 and TRBJ1-1; D uncertain. Looked up from germline, CDR1 is SGHNT and CDR2 is YYREEE (reference sequence). Trimming took 2 bases from V and 6 from J, leaving 11 bases between them. The CDR3 covers 13 residues. The CDR3: CASSLKRGPEAFF. CDR3 bases: TGTGCCAGCAGCTTAAAGCGAGGTCCTGAAGCTTTCTTT.

CDR3: CASSPGPRLAETQYF. CDR3 DNA: TGTGCCAGCAGCCCTGGGCCCCGCCTGGCGGAGACCCAGTACTTC. The chain recombines TRBV9 with TRBJ2-5; D remains unclear. The CDR3 length is 15 residues. In germline, CDR1 is SGDLS, CDR2 YYNGEE. Trimming removed 4 bases from V and 5 bases from J, with 18 bases in between.

J is TRBJ2-7 and V is TRBV6-2 or TRBV6-3; TRBD1 aligns across 7 bases. Germline V CDR1 and CDR2: MNHEY, SVGEGT. The CDR3 contains 14 residues. Unmatched junction bases numbered 12, after V lost 4 bases and J lost 9 bases. CDR3 sequence reads: CASSFPGTARGQYF. The CDR3 DNA is TGTGCCAGCAGTTTCCCCGGGACAGCGAGGGGGCAGTACTTC.

The CDR3 DNA reads as TGTGCCACCAGCAGAGATTCTCGGGAAAACTATGGCTACACCTTC. It yields the protein CATSRDSRENYGYTF. This sequence joins TRBV15 and TRBJ1-2; D is unresolved. The germline CDR1 and CDR2 sequences are LNHNV and YYDKDF (reference sequence). V was shortened by 0 bases and J by 2 bases, with 10 bases between the two germline ends. The CDR3 covers 15 residues.

The V call is TRBV5-4, the J call TRBJ1-1, with a possible D match to TRBD1 (5 bases). The germline CDR1 and CDR2 sequences are SGHNT and YYREEE (reference sequence). Trimming stripped 0 bases from V and 4 bases from J, with 13 bases between. The CDR3 is 15 residues long. Here the CDR3 reads CASSLAWGRSTEAFF. CDR3 DNA sequence: TGTGCCAGCAGCTTGGCCTGGGGCCGAAGCACTGAAGCTTTCTTT. Together with reference TRBV5-4 and TRBJ1-1, the CDR3 gives the full variable domain: ETGVTQSPTHLIKTRGQQVTLRCSSQSGHNTVSWYQQALGQGPQFIFQYYREEENGRGNFPPRFSGLQFPNYSSELNVNALELDDSALYLCASSLAWGRSTEAFFGQGTRLTVV.

The gene calls are TRBV5-5 and TRBJ2-1; a weak D match, TRBD1 (5 bases). Trimming removed 4 bases at V and 8 bases at J, with 19 bases between. The CDR3 length is 15 residues. Germline CDR1 and CDR2: SGHKS and YYEKEE (reference sequence). CDR3 sequence: CASSLSQGTGYEQFF. CDR3 nucleotide sequence: TGTGCCAGCAGCCTTTCCCAGGGAACCGGTTATGAGCAGTTCTTC.

The chain is built from TRBV11-2 and TRBJ2-7; TRBD1 aligns across 7 bases. This CDR3 region has 14 residues. Trimming cost V 2 bases and J 6 bases; bases outside gene matches: 7. From germline, CDR1 is SGHAT and CDR2 FQNNGV. This CDR3 is CASSLNLPGGEQYF. The CDR3 DNA is TGTGCCAGCAGCTTAAATCTGCCAGGGGGCGAGCAGTACTTC.

The CDR3 loop is CASSFIGNSPLHF. In DNA, the CDR3 is TGTGCCAGCAGCTTCATCGGGAATTCACCCCTCCACTTT. The V call is TRBV7-9, the J call TRBJ1-6; D call uncertain. The ends were cut back, 3 bases at V and 7 bases at J, with 7 bases in the middle. From germline, CDR1 is SEHNR and CDR2 FQNEAQ (reference sequence). This CDR3 is 13 amino acids long.

The CDR3 DNA follows: TGTGCCAGCAGCCCGGCTACAGGGTTAGCTTTCTTT. Residues: CASSPATGLAFF. The gene calls are TRBV7-3 and TRBJ1-1, with D possibly matching TRBD1 (6 bases). Trimming cost V 5 bases and J 10 bases, with 14 bases left between them. The CDR3 contains 12 residues. CDR1 and CDR2 (germline): SGHTA, FQGTGA. The variable domain in full, completed from reference TRBV7-3 and TRBJ1-1, reads GAGVSQTPSNKVTEKGKYVELRCDPISGHTALYWYRQSLGQGPEFLIYFQGTGAADDSGLPNDRFFAVRPEGSVSTLKIQRTERGDSAVYLCASSPATGLAFFGQGTRLTVV.

The chain has TRBV13 and TRBJ1-6; D is undetermined. The V gene's germline CDR1 is PRHDT and CDR2 FYEKMQ (reference sequence). Trimming took 5 bases from V and 6 from J, leaving 11 bases between them. This CDR3 has 14 residues. The CDR3 DNA follows: TGTGCCAGCAGCGCGGGCCTGGGTAATTCACCCCTCCACTTT. Translation gives CASSAGLGNSPLHF.

This clone appeared a few times. This rearrangement joins TRBV14 to TRBJ1-1; D unclear. Trimming left V 7 bases short and J 1 base short, with 10 bases between. CDR3 length: 13 amino acids. CDR1 is SGHDN, CDR2 FVKESK, per germline. The CDR3 sequence: CASMISGNTEAFF. The CDR3 nucleotides are TGTGCCAGCATGATCTCGGGGAACACTGAAGCTTTCTTT.